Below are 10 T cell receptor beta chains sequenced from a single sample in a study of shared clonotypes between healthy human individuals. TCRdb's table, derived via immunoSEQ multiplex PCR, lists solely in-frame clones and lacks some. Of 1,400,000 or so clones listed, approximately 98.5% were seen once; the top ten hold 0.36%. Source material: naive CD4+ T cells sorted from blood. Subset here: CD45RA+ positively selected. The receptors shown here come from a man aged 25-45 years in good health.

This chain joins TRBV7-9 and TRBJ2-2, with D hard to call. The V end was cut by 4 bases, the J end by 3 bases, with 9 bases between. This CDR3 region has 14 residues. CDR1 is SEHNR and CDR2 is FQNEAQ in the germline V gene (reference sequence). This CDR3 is CASSYLGDTGELFF. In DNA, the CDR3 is TGTGCCAGCAGCTACTTGGGTGACACCGGGGAGCTGTTTTTT.

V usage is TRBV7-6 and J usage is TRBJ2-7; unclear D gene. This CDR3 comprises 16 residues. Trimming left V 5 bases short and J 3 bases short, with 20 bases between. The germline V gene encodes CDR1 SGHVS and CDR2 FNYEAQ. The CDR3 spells CASSPTYPGIDYEQYF. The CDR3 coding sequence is TGTGCCAGCAGCCCAACCTATCCCGGAATAGACTACGAGCAGTACTTC.

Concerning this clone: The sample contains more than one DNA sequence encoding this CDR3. The CDR3 nucleotides read TGCGCCAGCAGCCAAGTCTCCTACGAGCAGTACTTC. Protein product: CASSQVSYEQYF. The chain links TRBV4-1 to TRBJ2-7; D is undetermined. Germline CDR1 and CDR2: MGHRA and YSYEKL. The CDR3 consists of 12 residues. V shed 1 base and J shed 0 bases, with 1 base lying between them.

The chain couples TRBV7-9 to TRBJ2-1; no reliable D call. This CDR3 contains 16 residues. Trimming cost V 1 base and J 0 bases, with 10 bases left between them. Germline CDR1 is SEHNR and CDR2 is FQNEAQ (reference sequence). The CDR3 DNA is TGTGCCAGCAGCTTAGAACAGATGAGCTCCTACAATGAGCAGTTCTTC. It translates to CASSLEQMSSYNEQFF. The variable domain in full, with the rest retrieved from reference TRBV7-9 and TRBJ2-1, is DTGVSQNPRHKITKRGQNVTFRCDPISEHNRLYWYRQTLGQGPEFLTYFQNEAQLEKSRLLSDRFSAERPKGSFSTLEIQRTEQGDSAMYLCASSLEQMSSYNEQFFGPGTRLTVL.

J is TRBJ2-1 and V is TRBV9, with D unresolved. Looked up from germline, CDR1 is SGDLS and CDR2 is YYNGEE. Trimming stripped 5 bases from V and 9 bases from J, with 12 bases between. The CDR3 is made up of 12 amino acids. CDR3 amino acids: CASSLELGEQFF. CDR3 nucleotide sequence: TGTGCCAGCAGTCTAGAATTAGGTGAGCAGTTCTTC.

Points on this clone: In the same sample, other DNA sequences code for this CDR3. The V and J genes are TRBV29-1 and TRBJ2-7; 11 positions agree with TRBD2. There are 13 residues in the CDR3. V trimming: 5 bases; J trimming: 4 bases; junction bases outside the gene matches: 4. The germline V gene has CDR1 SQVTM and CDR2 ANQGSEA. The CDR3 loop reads CSVRTSGGYEQYF. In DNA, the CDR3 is TGCAGCGTTCGCACTAGCGGGGGATACGAGCAGTACTTC.

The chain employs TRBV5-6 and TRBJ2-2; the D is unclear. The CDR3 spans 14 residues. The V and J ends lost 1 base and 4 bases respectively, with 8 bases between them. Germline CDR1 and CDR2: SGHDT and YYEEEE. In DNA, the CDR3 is TGTGCCAGCAGCTTGCAAGCAATCACCGGGGAGCTGTTTTTT. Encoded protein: CASSLQAITGELFF. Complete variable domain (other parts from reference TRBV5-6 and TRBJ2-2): DAGVTQSPTHLIKTRGQQVTLRCSPKSGHDTVSWYQQALGQGPQFIFQYYEEEERQRGNFPDRFSGHQFPNYSSELNVNALLLGDSALYLCASSLQAITGELFFGEGSRLTVL.

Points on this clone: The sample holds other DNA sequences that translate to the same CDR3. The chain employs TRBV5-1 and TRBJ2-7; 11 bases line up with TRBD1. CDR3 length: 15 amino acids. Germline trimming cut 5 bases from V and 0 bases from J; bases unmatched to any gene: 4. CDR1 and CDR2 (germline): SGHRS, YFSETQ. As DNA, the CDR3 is TGCGCCAGCAGTCCCGGGACAGGGGGCTCCTACGAGCAGTACTTC. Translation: CASSPGTGGSYEQYF.

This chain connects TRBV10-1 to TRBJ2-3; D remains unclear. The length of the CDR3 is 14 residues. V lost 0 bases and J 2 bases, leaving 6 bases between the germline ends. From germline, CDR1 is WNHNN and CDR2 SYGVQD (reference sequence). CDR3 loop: CASSESYYTDTQYF. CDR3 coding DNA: TGCGCCAGCAGTGAGTCGTACTACACAGATACGCAGTATTTT.

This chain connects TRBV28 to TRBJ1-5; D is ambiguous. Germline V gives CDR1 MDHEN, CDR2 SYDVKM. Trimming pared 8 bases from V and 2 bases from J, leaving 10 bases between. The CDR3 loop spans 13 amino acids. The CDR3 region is CASLSGGNQPQHF. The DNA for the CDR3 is TGTGCCAGCCTGAGCGGGGGCAATCAGCCCCAGCATTTT.